Sequencing of this T cell receptor (beta chain) was carried out in a study of post-analysis software for immune sequencing data. Study overall: Recorded disease courses covered relapsing-remitting, secondary progressive and progressive-relapsing multiple sclerosis. Some patients had no subtype annotation.

Concerning this clonotype itself: Its antigen is unidentified.

Overall study findings and caveats: Strong co-clustering by F measure linked samples that shared a preparation batch. Normalized Chao1 diversity was significantly lower in multiple sclerosis patients than in controls. Five or six TRBV segments were significantly more frequent in patients than in controls. TRBV5-6, TRBV5-1 and TRBV20-1 were among these segments.

Prepared libraries of TCR beta cDNA carried unique molecular identifiers. The authors obtained 500,000 or so cDNA molecules from about 0.94 to 9.7 million T cells. TCRdb analysed the PCR reads with MiXCR anew, one entry per CDR3 protein. Found here are 820,000 or so distinct CDR3 sequences, about 53% of them singletons; the top ten hold 4% to 5.5%. This CDR3 has 18 amino acids. The chain is built from TRBV21-1 and TRBJ2-1; the table's D call, TRBD1, was not checked against the DNA. TRBV21-1 is designated a pseudogene. This clonotype originated in a girl aged 5 to 17 with multiple sclerosis. Sequencing was performed on blood. The CDR3: CASSSLRDRDRGYNEQFF. CDR3 nucleotide sequence: TGTGCCAGCAGTTCGCTACGAGACCGGGACAGGGGCTACAATGAGCAGTTCTTC.